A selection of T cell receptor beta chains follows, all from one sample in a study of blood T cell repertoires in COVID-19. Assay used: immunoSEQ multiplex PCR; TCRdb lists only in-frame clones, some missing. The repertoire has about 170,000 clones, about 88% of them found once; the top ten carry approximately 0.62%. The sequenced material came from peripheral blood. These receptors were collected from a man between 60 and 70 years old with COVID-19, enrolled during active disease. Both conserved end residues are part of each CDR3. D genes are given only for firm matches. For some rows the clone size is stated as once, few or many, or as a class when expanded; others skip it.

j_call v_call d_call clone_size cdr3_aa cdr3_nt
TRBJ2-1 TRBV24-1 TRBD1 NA CATSDPGTGFGNEQFF TGTGCCACCAGTGATCCCGGGACAGGGTTTGGCAATGAGCAGTTCTTC
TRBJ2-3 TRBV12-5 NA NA CASGSQQGTQYF TGTGCTAGTGGTTCACAGCAGGGCACGCAGTATTTT
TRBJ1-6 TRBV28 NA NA CASSAQGYGSPLHF TGTGCCAGCAGCGCTCAGGGTTACGGGTCACCCCTCCACTTT
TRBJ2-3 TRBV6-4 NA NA CASSLEGRGEDTQYF TGTGCCAGCAGCTTAGAGGGCAGGGGGGAAGATACGCAGTATTTT
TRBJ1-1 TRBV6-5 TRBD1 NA CASSSPTGTGKSEAFF TGTGCCAGCAGTTCCCCAACCGGGACAGGGAAGAGTGAAGCTTTCTTT
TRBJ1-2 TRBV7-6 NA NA CASSLVAGEGISYGYTF TGTGCCAGCAGCTTAGTGGCAGGAGAGGGTATTAGCTATGGCTACACCTTC
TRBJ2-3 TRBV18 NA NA CASSPSYSTDTQYF TGTGCCAGCTCACCTTCCTACAGCACAGATACGCAGTATTTT
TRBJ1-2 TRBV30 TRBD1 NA CAWSRTGYGYTF TGTGCCTGGAGTCGGACAGGGTATGGCTACACCTTC
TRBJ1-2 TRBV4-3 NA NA CASSQVRQTTYGYTF TGCGCCAGCAGCCAGGTCAGACAGACCACCTATGGCTACACCTTC
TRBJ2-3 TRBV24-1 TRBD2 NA CATSDYGGVTDTQYF TGTGCCACCAGTGATTACGGGGGGGTCACAGATACGCAGTATTTT
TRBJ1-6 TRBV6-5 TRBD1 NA CASSYIRGQTNSPLHF TGTGCCAGCAGTTATATTAGGGGACAGACTAATTCACCCCTCCACTTT
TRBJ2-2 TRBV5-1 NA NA CASSLVTGGGELFF TGCGCCAGCAGCTTGGTAACGGGTGGCGGGGAGCTGTTTTTT
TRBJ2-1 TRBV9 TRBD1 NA CASSVDTGGQQKFF TGTGCCAGCAGCGTAGATACAGGGGGTCAGCAGAAGTTCTTC
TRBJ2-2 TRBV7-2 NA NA CASSPYTGGELFF TGTGCCAGCAGCCCTTACACGGGCGGGGAGCTGTTTTTT
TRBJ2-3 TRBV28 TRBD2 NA CASSQTGGAGLTDTQYF TGTGCCAGCAGTCAAACCGGAGGAGCGGGGCTCACAGATACGCAGTATTTT
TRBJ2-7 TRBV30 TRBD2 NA CAWSPRTSGLLYEQYF TGTGCCTGGAGTCCAAGGACTAGCGGGCTACTCTACGAGCAGTACTTC
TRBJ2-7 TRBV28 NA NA CASSFPREVYEQYF TGTGCCAGCAGTTTCCCCAGGGAAGTATACGAGCAGTACTTC
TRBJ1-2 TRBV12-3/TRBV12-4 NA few CASSLSGGYTF TGTGCCAGCAGTTTATCCGGGGGCTACACCTTC
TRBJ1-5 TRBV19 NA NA CASSGGSHQPQHF TGTGCCAGTAGTGGGGGGTCGCATCAGCCCCAGCATTTT
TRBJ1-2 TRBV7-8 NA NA CASSTLGADPYGYTF TGTGCCAGCAGCACTCTTGGAGCTGACCCCTATGGCTACACCTTC
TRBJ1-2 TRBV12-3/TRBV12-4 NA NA CASREGSYGYTF TGTGCCAGCAGGGAGGGTAGCTACGGCTACACCTTC
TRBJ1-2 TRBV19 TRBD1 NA CASSPGQGRGYTF TGTGCCAGTAGTCCTGGACAGGGACGGGGCTACACCTTC
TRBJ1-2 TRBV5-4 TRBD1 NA CASSLARGQGDGYTF TGTGCCAGCAGCTTGGCGCGGGGACAGGGTGACGGCTACACCTTC
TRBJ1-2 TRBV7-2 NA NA CASSPTVLESDGYTF TGTGCCAGCAGCCCGACAGTACTCGAGTCGGATGGCTACACCTTC
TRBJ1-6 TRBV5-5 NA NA CASSLGASQVDNSPLHF TGTGCCAGCAGCTTGGGGGCCAGCCAGGTAGATAATTCACCCCTCCACTTT
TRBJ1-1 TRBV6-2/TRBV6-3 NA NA CASSYSPGGNTEAFF TGTGCCAGCAGTTACTCGCCAGGAGGGAACACTGAAGCTTTCTTT
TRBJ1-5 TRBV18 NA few CASSTDRNQPQHF TGTGCCAGCTCAACAGACAGAAATCAGCCCCAGCATTTT
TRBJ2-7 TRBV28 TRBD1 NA CASSPPRTGSSYEQYF TGTGCCAGCAGTCCGCCTCGGACAGGGAGCTCCTACGAGCAGTACTTC
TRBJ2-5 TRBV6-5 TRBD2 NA CASSPPASGQETQYF TGTGCCAGCTCCCCCCCCGCTAGCGGGCAAGAGACCCAGTACTTC
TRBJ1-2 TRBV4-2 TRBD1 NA CASSQDRARGQDGYTF TGTGCCAGCAGCCAAGATAGGGCCAGGGGGCAAGATGGCTACACCTTC
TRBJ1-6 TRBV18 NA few CASSPDTGGYSDLHF TGTGCCAGCTCACCCGACACGGGTGGGTATAGCGACCTCCACTTT
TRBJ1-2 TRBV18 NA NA CASSPGTLLNYGYTF TGTGCCAGCTCACCCGGGACTCTTCTTAACTATGGCTACACCTTC
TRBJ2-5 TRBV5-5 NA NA CASSFGQNVQETQYF TGTGCCAGCAGCTTTGGACAGAACGTACAAGAGACCCAGTACTTC
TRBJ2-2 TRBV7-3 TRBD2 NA CASSLIPSGGRNTGELFF TGTGCCAGCAGCTTAATTCCTAGCGGGGGCCGGAACACCGGGGAGCTGTTTTTT
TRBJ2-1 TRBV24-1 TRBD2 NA CATSEGGSPPYNEQFF TGTGCCACCAGTGAAGGCGGGAGCCCCCCTTACAATGAGCAGTTCTTC
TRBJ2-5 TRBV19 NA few CASSDRKTQDTQYF TGTGCCAGTAGTGACAGAAAAACACAAGATACCCAGTACTTC
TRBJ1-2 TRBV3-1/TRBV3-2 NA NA CASSQAPGGSYGYTF TGTGCCAGCAGCCAAGCGCCGGGGGGCAGCTATGGCTACACCTTC
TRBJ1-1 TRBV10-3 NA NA CAIRSEQGTEAFF TGTGCCATCCGGAGCGAACAAGGCACTGAAGCTTTCTTT
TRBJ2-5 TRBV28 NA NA CASSFLSNQYF TGTGCCAGCAGTTTCCTCAGTAACCAGTACTTC
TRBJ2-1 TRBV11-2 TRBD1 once CASSLVQGKNEQFF TGTGCCAGCAGCTTAGTACAGGGGAAGAATGAGCAGTTCTTC
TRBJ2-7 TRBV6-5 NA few CASSYSYLGGYEQYF TGTGCCAGCAGTTACTCCTACCTCGGGGGCTACGAGCAGTACTTC
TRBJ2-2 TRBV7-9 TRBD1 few CASRWTGSLNTGELFF TGTGCCAGCAGGTGGACAGGGAGCTTGAACACCGGGGAGCTGTTTTTT
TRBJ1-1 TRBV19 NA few CASSIGSKEAFF TGTGCCAGTAGTATCGGGTCGAAAGAAGCTTTCTTT
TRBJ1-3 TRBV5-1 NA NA CASSLAGYNSGNTIYF TGCGCCAGCAGCTTAGCGGGATACAACTCTGGAAACACCATATATTTT
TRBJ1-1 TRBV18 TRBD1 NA CASSRQGAVADTEAFF TGTGCCAGCTCTCGACAGGGGGCTGTGGCGGACACTGAAGCTTTCTTT
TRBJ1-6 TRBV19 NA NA CASSDFGRGNSPLHF TGTGCCAGTAGTGATTTTGGGAGGGGAAATTCACCCCTCCACTTT
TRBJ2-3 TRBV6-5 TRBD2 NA CASSYSGGSTDTQYF TGTGCCAGCAGTTACTCGGGGGGGAGCACAGATACGCAGTATTTT
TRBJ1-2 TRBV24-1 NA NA CATSDRDIFSGYTF TGTGCCACCAGTGACCGGGACATCTTTAGTGGCTACACCTTC
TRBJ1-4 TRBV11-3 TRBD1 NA CASSLTGSNEKLFF TGTGCCAGCAGCCTGACAGGGTCGAATGAAAAACTGTTTTTT
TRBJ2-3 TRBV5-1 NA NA CASSLDSSRGDTQYF TGCGCCAGCAGCTTGGACTCTAGCCGCGGGGATACGCAGTATTTT
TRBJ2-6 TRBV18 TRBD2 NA CASSPPGLAGVTGANVLTF TGTGCCAGCTCACCCCCGGGACTAGCGGGAGTTACTGGGGCCAACGTCCTGACTTTC
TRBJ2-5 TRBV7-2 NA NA CASSLAGRGETQYF TGTGCCAGCAGCTTAGCGGGCAGGGGAGAGACCCAGTACTTC
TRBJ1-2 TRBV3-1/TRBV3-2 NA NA CASSTGTPNYGYTF TGTGCCAGCAGCACAGGGACCCCGAACTATGGCTACACCTTC
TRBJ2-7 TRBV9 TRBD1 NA CASSVEQGPHEQYF TGTGCCAGCAGCGTAGAACAGGGGCCCCACGAGCAGTACTTC
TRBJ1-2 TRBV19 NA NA CASSIDAYRVGSGYTF TGTGCCAGTAGTATAGATGCTTACAGGGTGGGAAGTGGCTACACCTTC